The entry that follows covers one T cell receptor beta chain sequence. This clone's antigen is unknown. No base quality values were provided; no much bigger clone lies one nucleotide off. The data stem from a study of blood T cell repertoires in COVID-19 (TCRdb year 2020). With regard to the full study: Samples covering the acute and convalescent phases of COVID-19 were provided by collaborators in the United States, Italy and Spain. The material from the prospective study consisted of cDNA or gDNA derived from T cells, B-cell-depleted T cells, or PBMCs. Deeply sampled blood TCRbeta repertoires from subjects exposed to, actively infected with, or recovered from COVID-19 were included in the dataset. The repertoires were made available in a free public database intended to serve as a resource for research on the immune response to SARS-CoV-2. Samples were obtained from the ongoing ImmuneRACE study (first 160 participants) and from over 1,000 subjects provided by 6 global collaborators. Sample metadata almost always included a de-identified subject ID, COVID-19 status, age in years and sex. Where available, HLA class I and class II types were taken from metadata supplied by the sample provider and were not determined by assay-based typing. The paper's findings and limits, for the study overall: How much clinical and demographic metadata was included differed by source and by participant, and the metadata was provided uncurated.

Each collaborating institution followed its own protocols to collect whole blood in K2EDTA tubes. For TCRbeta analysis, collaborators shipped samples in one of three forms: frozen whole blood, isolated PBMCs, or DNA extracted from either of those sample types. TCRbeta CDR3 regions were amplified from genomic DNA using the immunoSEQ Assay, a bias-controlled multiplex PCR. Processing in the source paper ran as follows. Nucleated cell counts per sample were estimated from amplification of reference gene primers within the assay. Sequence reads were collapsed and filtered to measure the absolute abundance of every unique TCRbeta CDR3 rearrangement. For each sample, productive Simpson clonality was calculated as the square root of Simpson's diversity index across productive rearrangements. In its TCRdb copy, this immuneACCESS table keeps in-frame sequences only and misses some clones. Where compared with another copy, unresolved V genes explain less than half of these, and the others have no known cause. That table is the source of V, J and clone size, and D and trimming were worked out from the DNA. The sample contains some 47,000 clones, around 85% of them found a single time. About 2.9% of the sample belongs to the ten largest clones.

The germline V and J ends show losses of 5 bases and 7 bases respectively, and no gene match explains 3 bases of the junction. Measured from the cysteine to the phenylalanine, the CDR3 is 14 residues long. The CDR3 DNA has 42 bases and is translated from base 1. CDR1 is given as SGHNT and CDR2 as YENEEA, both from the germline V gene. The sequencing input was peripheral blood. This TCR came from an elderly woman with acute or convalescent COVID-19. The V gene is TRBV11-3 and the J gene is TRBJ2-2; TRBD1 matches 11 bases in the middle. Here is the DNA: TGTGCCAGCAGCAAGGGACAGGGGGACGGGGAGCTGTTTTTT. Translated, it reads CASSKGQGDGELFF. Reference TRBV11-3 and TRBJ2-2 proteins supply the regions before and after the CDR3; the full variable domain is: EAGVVQSPRYKIIEKKQPVAFWCNPISGHNTLYWYLQNLGQGPELLIRYENEEAVDDSQLPKDRFSAERLKGVDSTLKIQPAELGDSAVYLCASSKGQGDGELFFGEGSRLTVL.